The rows below give T cell receptor beta chains drawn from one sample of a study of blood T cells in healthy people across ages. MiXCR, run by TCRdb on the 5' RACE reads, gives a single entry per CDR3 protein. The table lists hundreds of thousands of distinct CDR3 sequences, approximately 30% of them singletons. The sequenced sample was blood. The receptors were sampled from an elderly woman in good health. CDR3s include the opening cysteine and the closing phenylalanine or tryptophan. A D gene is named only where the DNA matches it firmly. The size field is filled for only some rows; it gives once, few, many or a size class.

clone_size	d_call	v_call	j_call	cdr3_aa	cdr3_nt
-	-	TRBV4-3	TRBJ2-7	CASSRGGSEQYF	TGCGCCAGCAGCCGAGGAGGGAGCGAGCAGTACTTC
-	TRBD2	TRBV7-2	TRBJ2-7	CASRFGGAAYEQYF	TGTGCCAGCAGGTTCGGGGGGGCGGCCTACGAGCAGTACTTC
many	TRBD2	TRBV9	TRBJ2-1	CASSALAGGLNEQFF	TGTGCCAGCAGCGCCCTAGCGGGGGGGTTAAATGAGCAGTTCTTC
many	TRBD2	TRBV5-1	TRBJ2-1	CASSFSGGGNEQFF	TGCGCCAGCAGCTTCTCAGGCGGGGGCAATGAGCAGTTCTTC
many	-	TRBV5-1	TRBJ2-3	CASSLDSLSGKYF	TGCGCCAGCAGCTTGGATTCTTTATCTGGAAAGTATTTT
-	TRBD1	TRBV7-2	TRBJ2-1	CASSSEAGGPADNEQFF	TGTGCCAGCAGCTCGGAGGCAGGGGGACCTGCTGACAATGAGCAGTTCTTC
many	-	TRBV4-2	TRBJ2-7	CASSPTSIVYEQYF	TGTGCCAGCAGCCCTACCTCGATCGTATACGAGCAGTACTTC
-	TRBD1	TRBV27	TRBJ1-6	CASRENAGTGASPLHF	TGTGCCAGCAGGGAGAACGCCGGGACAGGGGCATCACCCCTCCACTTT
many	TRBD1	TRBV3-1	TRBJ1-2	CASSLRQGDYGYTF	TGTGCCAGCAGCCTGAGACAGGGAGACTATGGCTACACCTTC
-	-	TRBV7-2	TRBJ2-2	CASSPWDSFTGELFF	TGTGCCAGCAGCCCCTGGGACTCGTTCACCGGGGAGCTGTTTTTT
-	-	TRBV7-2	TRBJ1-1	CASSIGQIGTEAFF	TGTGCCAGCAGCATAGGACAGATCGGCACTGAAGCTTTCTTT
many	-	TRBV20-1	TRBJ1-4	CSAIPGPLRELFF	TGCAGTGCAATCCCCGGGCCCCTCCGCGAACTGTTTTTT
-	-	TRBV7-9	TRBJ2-7	CASSLDVTAHEQYF	TGTGCCAGCAGCTTAGACGTGACCGCGCACGAGCAGTACTTC
-	-	TRBV5-1	TRBJ1-2	CASSLAGNINYGYTF	TGCGCCAGCAGCTTGGCCGGGAACATAAACTATGGCTACACCTTC
-	TRBD1	TRBV7-2	TRBJ2-1	CASSSLSTGTLYNEQFF	TGTGCCAGCAGCTCCTTGTCGACAGGGACATTATACAATGAGCAGTTCTTC
-	-	TRBV10-3	TRBJ2-7	CAISASGETDLLYEQYF	TGTGCCATCAGTGCATCCGGCGAGACGGACCTCCTTTACGAGCAGTACTTC
many	-	TRBV9	TRBJ2-3	CASTLGLTDTQYF	TGTGCCAGCACGTTGGGGCTGACAGATACGCAGTATTTT
-	-	TRBV2	TRBJ2-1	CASSELPPRSNEQFF	TGTGCCAGCAGTGAACTCCCCCCTCGTTCCAATGAGCAGTTCTTC
-	TRBD1	TRBV4-1	TRBJ2-7	CASSHRTGAEQYF	TGCGCCAGCAGCCACCGGACAGGGGCCGAGCAGTACTTC
many	TRBD1	TRBV27	TRBJ1-2	CASRRSGGEEGYTF	TGTGCCAGCAGGAGGTCAGGGGGAGAGGAGGGCTACACCTTC
-	TRBD2	TRBV5-1	TRBJ2-7	CACSSSGLAGVRNEQYF	TGCGCCTGCAGCTCCTCGGGACTAGCGGGGGTAAGGAACGAGCAGTACTTC
many	TRBD2	TRBV4-2	TRBJ2-1	CASSQEAGAYNEQFF	TGTGCCAGCAGCCAAGAGGCGGGAGCGTACAATGAGCAGTTCTTC
many	TRBD2	TRBV29-1	TRBJ2-1	CSVIAGGLGEQFF	TGCAGCGTTATTGCGGGGGGGCTCGGTGAGCAGTTCTTC
many	-	TRBV25-1	TRBJ2-5	CASSDGVYREYF	TGTGCCAGCAGTGACGGGGTATACAGGGAGTACTTC
-	TRBD2	TRBV6-1	TRBJ2-1	CVSTLGTSGVNERFF	TGTGTCAGCACCCTTGGGACTAGCGGGGTCAATGAGCGGTTCTTC
once	TRBD2	TRBV3-1	TRBJ2-1	CASSQDGRASHEQFF	TGTGCCAGCAGCCAAGATGGGAGGGCTAGCCACGAGCAGTTCTTC
many	TRBD2	TRBV20-1	TRBJ2-5	CSAWRGSGGNQETQYF	TGCAGTGCTTGGAGGGGCAGCGGGGGGAACCAAGAGACCCAGTACTTC
many	-	TRBV4-2	TRBJ2-5	CASSQGSGQYQETQYF	TGTGCCAGCAGCCAAGGTAGTGGACAGTACCAAGAGACCCAGTACTTC
many	-	TRBV7-9	TRBJ2-3	CASSSVGTLTQYF	TGTGCCAGCAGCTCAGTGGGGACACTTACGCAGTATTTT
few	-	TRBV9	TRBJ1-6	CASSVSGEDSPLHF	TGTGCCAGCAGCGTGTCTGGGGAGGATTCACCCCTCCACTTT
-	-	TRBV2	TRBJ1-4	CASILTGYEKLFF	TGTGCCAGCATCTTAACAGGATATGAAAAACTGTTTTTT
many	TRBD2	TRBV7-2	TRBJ2-7	CASSLEGLAYEQYF	TGTGCCAGCAGCTTAGAGGGACTAGCCTACGAGCAGTACTTC
many	TRBD1	TRBV29-1	TRBJ1-2	CSVRDRVQDGYTF	TGCAGCGTCCGGGACAGGGTTCAGGATGGCTACACCTTC
-	-	TRBV25-1	TRBJ1-1	CASSEVGGGKNTEAFF	TGTGCCAGCAGTGAGGTCGGAGGGGGTAAGAACACTGAAGCTTTCTTT
-	TRBD1	TRBV15	TRBJ2-1	CASSDSGQGSNEQFF	TGTGCCAGCAGTGATAGCGGACAGGGATCAAATGAGCAGTTCTTC